The next 13 T cell receptor beta chains were all read from a single sample in a study of T cell responses to AZD1222 COVID-19 vaccine. Produced via immunoSEQ multiplex PCR; TCRdb's table is partial and in-frame only. The table records around 61,000 clones, approximately 85% of them present only once. This material consisted of peripheral blood, taken on day 0 of AZD1222 vaccination. All receptors come from an adult in good health.

This sequence joins TRBV4-2 and TRBJ2-2; TRBD2 might be the D (5 bases). The CDR3 is made up of 16 amino acids. Trimming pared 0 bases from V and 2 bases from J, leaving 10 bases between. The germline V gene has CDR1 LGHNA and CDR2 YNFKEQ. The CDR3 protein is CASSQDRGANTGELFF. In nucleotides, the CDR3 is TGTGCCAGCAGCCAAGATCGGGGTGCAAACACCGGGGAGCTGTTTTTT.

The gene calls are TRBV3-1 (or the pseudogene TRBV3-2) and TRBJ2-7; 7 bases agree with TRBD1. V dropped 5 bases and J dropped 5; count of bases not matched to a gene: 15. The CDR3 contains 16 residues. Germline CDR1 and CDR2: LGHDT and YNNKEL (reference sequence). CDR3 region: CASSVGQVGRKNEQYF. Here the CDR3 DNA reads TGTGCCAGCAGCGTCGGACAGGTTGGACGTAAAAACGAGCAGTACTTC.

The CDR3 is CAWSTPGAGETGELFF. The CDR3 nucleotides read TGTGCCTGGAGTACGCCAGGGGCAGGGGAGACCGGGGAGCTGTTTTTT. The chain recombines TRBV30 with TRBJ2-2; maybe TRBD1 (6 bases). CDR1 and CDR2 (germline): GTSNPN, SVGIG (reference sequence). Trimming pared 2 bases from V and 5 bases from J, leaving 18 bases between. There are 16 residues in the CDR3.

The J gene is TRBJ1-2, the V gene TRBV2; D not resolved. CDR3 length equals 14 residues. Trimming removed 6 bases from V and 6 bases from J, with 17 bases in between. Germline V lookup: CDR1 SNHLY, CDR2 FYNNEI. Here the CDR3 DNA reads TGTGCCAGCAGCGCCCGGGGTAGGGCCCATGGCTACACCTTC. Translation gives CASSARGRAHGYTF.

The V and J genes are TRBV19 and TRBJ2-4; tentatively, D is TRBD1 (7 bases). The CDR3 length is 17 residues. Trimming left V 5 bases short and J 2 bases short, with 19 bases between. CDR1 is LNHDA, CDR2 SQIVND, per germline (reference sequence). Here the CDR3 reads CASSGRGTARPKNIQYF. CDR3 in DNA: TGTGCCAGTAGTGGCCGGGGGACAGCCCGACCCAAAAACATTCAGTACTTC.

V gene TRBV29-1 combines with J gene TRBJ1-1; no definite D call. Germline-derived CDR1 and CDR2 are SQVTM and ANQGSEA. Trimming stripped 6 bases from V and 1 base from J, with 9 bases between. The CDR3 loop spans 12 amino acids. The CDR3 DNA sequence: TGCAGCGTGGAACAAGCGAACACTGAAGCTTTCTTT. Translating it yields CSVEQANTEAFF.

Concerning this clone: Other DNA sequences in this sample translate to the same CDR3. The chain couples TRBV5-4 to TRBJ2-2; 9 bases fit TRBD1. Germline V gene lookup returns CDR1 SGHNT and CDR2 YYREEE (reference sequence). The length of the CDR3 is 16 residues. The ends lost 4 bases at V and 0 bases at J; junction bases unmatched: 4. DNA for the CDR3: TGTGCCAGCAGCCTAACAGGGGGCTCGAACACCGGGGAGCTGTTTTTT. It encodes CASSLTGGSNTGELFF.

V and J are TRBV5-8 and TRBJ2-1; D is uncertain. CDR1 and CDR2 from the germline V gene are SGHTS and YDEGEE. V lost 3 bases, J lost 7 bases, and 8 bases lay in between. The CDR3 length is 12 residues. The CDR3 sequence: CASSYDRNEQFF. The CDR3 nucleotides read TGTGCCAGCAGCTACGACCGGAATGAGCAGTTCTTC.

The chain couples TRBV6-1 to TRBJ2-3, with D possibly matching TRBD2 (7 bases). The CDR3 loop spans 20 amino acids. The V gene lost 1 base and the J gene lost 2 bases, with 25 bases spanning the gap. Germline V gene lookup returns CDR1 MNHNS and CDR2 SASEGT. In nucleotides, the CDR3 is TGTGCCAGCAGTGAAGTCTTGCGGGGGCCCCAGAGGCAAACCACAGATACGCAGTATTTT. This sequence encodes CASSEVLRGPQRQTTDTQYF.

The V and J genes are TRBV14 and TRBJ1-1, with D tentatively TRBD1 (5 bases). V shed 4 bases and J shed 8 bases, with 17 bases lying between them. From germline, CDR1 is SGHDN and CDR2 FVKESK. CDR3 length: 14 residues. CDR3 sequence reads: CASSRNPGTEEAFF. CDR3 nucleotide sequence: TGTGCCAGCAGCCGCAACCCAGGGACGGAGGAAGCTTTCTTT.

The rearrangement joins TRBV9 to TRBJ2-1; TRBD1 is a possible D gene (6 bases). The CDR3 contains 12 residues. V shed 5 bases and J shed 7 bases, with 10 bases lying between them. From germline, CDR1 is SGDLS and CDR2 YYNGEE. The chain's CDR3 is CASSKRGNEQFF. In nucleotides, the CDR3 is TGTGCCAGCAGTAAAAGGGGGAATGAGCAGTTCTTC.

J is TRBJ1-5 and V is TRBV19; D is unresolved. Germline CDR1 and CDR2: LNHDA and SQIVND (reference sequence). The CDR3 totals 15 residues. V was clipped by 5 bases and J by 7 bases, with 18 bases between them. The CDR3 reads CASSGSGKGLQPQHF. The DNA of the CDR3 is TGTGCCAGTAGTGGTTCTGGGAAGGGTTTACAGCCCCAGCATTTT.

The rearrangement links TRBV5-6 to TRBJ1-5, with a possible D match to TRBD1 (6 bases). V lost 4 bases and J 0 bases, leaving 11 bases between the germline ends. Germline V gene lookup returns CDR1 SGHDT and CDR2 YYEEEE. CDR3 length equals 15 residues. CDR3 sequence (DNA): TGTGCCAGCAGCGGGGCCAGGGGTAGCAATCAGCCCCAGCATTTT. It is translated as CASSGARGSNQPQHF.